This TCR beta chain derives from a study of glioma-infiltrating T cells. For the study at large: Low-grade gliomas were grade II; glioblastomas were grade IV at initial diagnosis. Target coverage was roughly 4- to 10-fold for 950,000 to 1,000,000 blood T cells.

The CDR3 is made up of 15 amino acids. Germline V CDR1 and CDR2: MNHEY, SVGEGT. V dropped 5 bases and J dropped 7; count of bases not matched to a gene: 13. In its sample, this clonotype was seen once. Its antigen is unidentified. Study results and limitations: Patients with low tissue-blood divergence carried a signature set of shared blood CDR3 motifs.

Using RNA template, CDR3s of TCR alpha and beta were amplified with iRepertoire arm-PCR. A single record per CDR3 protein comes from TCRdb applying MiXCR to the multiplex PCR reads. This repertoire shows more than 300,000 distinct CDR3 sequences, 41% found once; its top ten account for 12%. The sequenced material came from glioma tissue, nonneoplastic brain tissue, or PBMCs (not recorded which). The J gene is TRBJ1-1, the V gene TRBV6-2 or TRBV6-3, with 7 bases that match TRBD1. The sequence was collected from a human donor with low-grade glioma or glioblastoma, undergoing nonglioma brain surgery, or in good health (not recorded which). CDR3 sequence (DNA): TGTGCCAGCAGTCGAACGGGACAGCCCAATAATGAAGCTTTCTTT. It translates to CASSRTGQPNNEAFF.